This T cell receptor (beta chain) came from a study of blood T cell repertoires in COVID-19. Study summary: Nucleic acid was either cDNA or gDNA, and it came from T cells, B-cell-depleted T cells, or PBMCs.

The repertoire was sequenced with immunoSEQ multiplex PCR; TCRdb's copy has only in-frame clones and lacks some. The profile shows about 160,000 clones, approximately 90% of them singletons. Germline loops: CDR1 MGHRA, CDR2 YSYEKL. The germline V and J ends were trimmed by 2 bases and 3 bases, with 10 bases remaining between them. CDR3 size: 15 residues. The clonotype originates from a man between 18 and 35 years old with acute or convalescent COVID-19. The V gene is TRBV4-1, the J gene TRBJ2-2; D is possibly TRBD1 (6 bases). Material: peripheral blood. The CDR3 sequence: CASSQQAGDTGELFF. CDR3 bases: TGCGCCAGCAGCCAACAGGCAGGGGACACCGGGGAGCTGTTTTTT.